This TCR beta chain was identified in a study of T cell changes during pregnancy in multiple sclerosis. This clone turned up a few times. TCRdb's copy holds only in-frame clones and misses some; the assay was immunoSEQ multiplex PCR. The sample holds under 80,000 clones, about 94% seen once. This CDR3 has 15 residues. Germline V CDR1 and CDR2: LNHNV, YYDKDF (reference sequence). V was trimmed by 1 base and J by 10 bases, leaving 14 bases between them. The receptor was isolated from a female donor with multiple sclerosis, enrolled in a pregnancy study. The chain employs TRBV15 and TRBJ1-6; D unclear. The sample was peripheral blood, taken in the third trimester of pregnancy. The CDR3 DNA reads TGTGCCACCAGCAGAGGGTCCCTCGAGGGATCACCCCTCCACTTT. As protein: CATSRGSLEGSPLHF.